This T cell receptor beta chain was found in a study of cytomegalovirus exposure and HLA in healthy donors. Per the germline V gene, CDR1 is MRHNA and CDR2 is SNTAGT. Trimming shortened V by 7 bases and J by 4 bases, and 15 bases separated the two germline ends. This CDR3 contains 14 residues. This clone was recorded only once. The assay was immunoSEQ multiplex PCR, and TCRdb's table has in-frame clones only and misses some. The repertoire holds 60,000 to 70,000 clones, with roughly 90% as singletons. The donors were in the approximately 120-subject validation cohort; that cohort was separate from the approximately 700-subject first cohort.

This sequence originates from a woman aged 18-29 years in good health and CMV-seronegative. This chain connects TRBV6-4 to TRBJ2-3, with D uncertain. The sample comprised PBMCs. The CDR3 DNA reads TGTGCCAGCAACAACCTCATCATCGCAGATACGCAGTATTTT. Protein: CASNNLIIADTQYF.